Listed here are 21 T cell receptor beta chains from one sample, sequenced in a study of spatial heterogeneity in lung cancer. The time point denotes: sample taken at primary tumor resection. Tumor, nontumor lung or frozen PBMC supplied whole RNA that was sequenced unsorted. MiXCR was run by TCRdb on the 5' RACE reads, yielding one entry per CDR3 protein. The sample includes tens of thousands of distinct CDR3 sequences, roughly 7% seen only once; the top ten take less than 3.5%. The sequences come from PBMCs, collected at surgery. Every receptor here comes from a female donor with early-stage non-small cell lung cancer.

This sequence joins TRBV7-9 and TRBJ2-3, with D perhaps being TRBD1 or TRBD2 (6 bases each). CDR3 length equals 15 residues. Germline V CDR1 and CDR2: SEHNR, FQNEAQ (reference sequence). Trimming stripped 1 base from V and 5 bases from J, with 13 bases between. The CDR3 loop is CASSLVGGSGDTQYF. As DNA, the CDR3 is TGTGCCAGCAGCTTAGTAGGGGGGTCCGGAGATACGCAGTATTTT.

This clonotype was counted between two and nine times. The rearrangement uses TRBV6-1 and TRBJ2-1; the D gene is possibly TRBD1 (5 bases). V was clipped by 3 bases and J by 0 bases, with 9 bases between them. The CDR3 covers 15 residues. Per germline, CDR1 MNHNS and CDR2 SASEGT. The CDR3 coding sequence is TGTGCCAGCAGTGATAGGGGCAGCTCCTACAATGAGCAGTTCTTC. It translates to CASSDRGSSYNEQFF.

This clonotype came up a few times. The chain links TRBV6-1 to TRBJ1-6, with D unclear. The germline V gene encodes CDR1 MNHNS and CDR2 SASEGT. Trimming pared 3 bases from V and 7 bases from J, leaving 7 bases between. The CDR3 has 13 residues. CDR3 coding DNA: TGTGCCAGCAGTGAGGCGGGAAATTCACCCCTCCACTTT. The encoded protein is CASSEAGNSPLHF.

This clonotype was observed many times. The chain couples TRBV20-1 to TRBJ2-5, with 7 positions matching TRBD2. Germline assignment: CDR1 DFQATT and CDR2 SNEGSKA (reference sequence). This CDR3 has 11 residues. The CDR3: CSGGIQETQYF. CDR3 nucleotide sequence: TGCAGCGGGGGGATACAAGAGACCCAGTACTTC.

This clonotype was counted only a few times. The chain links TRBV20-1 to TRBJ2-3; TRBD2 is a possible D gene (6 bases). Germline CDR1 is DFQATT and CDR2 is SNEGSKA (reference sequence). Trimming removed 6 bases from V and 3 bases from J, with 16 bases in between. The CDR3 totals 14 residues. The CDR3, as DNA: TGCAGTGCCGAGCCGGGCCGGGGGACAGATACGCAGTATTTT. Protein: CSAEPGRGTDTQYF.

This clonotype was found many times. This chain uses TRBV3-1 with TRBJ1-3; D is undetermined. This CDR3 has 14 residues. Trimming took 4 bases from V and 2 from J, leaving 9 bases between them. Looked up from germline, CDR1 is LGHDT and CDR2 is YNNKEL (reference sequence). Written as DNA, the CDR3 is TGTGCCAGCAGCCTAGGGAGACCTGGAAACACCATATATTTT. Translation gives CASSLGRPGNTIYF.

The rearrangement uses TRBV20-1 and TRBJ1-6; no firm D call. Looked up from germline, CDR1 is DFQATT and CDR2 is SNEGSKA (reference sequence). This CDR3 spans 15 amino acids. The V and J ends lost 0 bases and 7 bases respectively, with 13 bases between them. CDR3 nucleotides: TGCAGTGCTAGAGATTATGATGTCGAAAATTCACCCCTCCACTTT. Its translation is CSARDYDVENSPLHF.

This clonotype was picked up many times. This chain uses TRBV7-2 with TRBJ2-5; TRBD1 matches 9 bases. The CDR3 consists of 17 residues. Germline CDR1 SGHTA, CDR2 FQGNSA. V dropped 5 bases and J dropped 5; count of bases not matched to a gene: 15. In DNA form, the CDR3 reads TGTGCCAGCAGCCTCACAGGGGGCGGCAGTCGTTTGGAGACCCAGTACTTC. Translating it yields CASSLTGGGSRLETQYF.

This clonotype was counted at least ten times. The chain combines TRBV28 with TRBJ1-1, with D possibly TRBD1 on 5 matching bases. Germline V CDR1 and CDR2: MDHEN, SYDVKM. The CDR3 has 15 residues. With 4 bases removed from V and 3 bases from J, the gap between germline ends came to 15 bases. DNA of the CDR3: TGTGCCAGCAGTTGGTCTCAGGGCTGGGACACTGAAGCTTTCTTT. Translation: CASSWSQGWDTEAFF.

This clonotype has only a few counts. The CDR3 sequence is CASSFYPGVTNTDTQYF. CDR3 coding DNA: TGTGCCAGCAGCTTCTACCCCGGGGTGACTAACACAGATACGCAGTATTTT. V is TRBV7-8 and J is TRBJ2-3; a weak D match, TRBD2 (5 bases). CDR3 length: 17 residues. Looked up from germline, CDR1 is SGHVS and CDR2 is FQNEAQ. V was cut by 3 bases and J by 2 bases, with 18 bases left in between.

The sample holds many counts of this clonotype. J is TRBJ2-1 and V is TRBV11-1; weak D call: TRBD1 (5 bases). V lost 3 bases, J lost 4 bases, and 10 bases lay in between. CDR1 is SGHAT and CDR2 is FQDESV in the germline V gene (reference sequence). The CDR3 loop spans 14 amino acids. CDR3 residues: CASSFEQVYNEQFF. DNA of the CDR3: TGTGCCAGCAGCTTTGAACAGGTTTACAATGAGCAGTTCTTC.

This clonotype was detected ten times or more. V and J are TRBV10-3 and TRBJ2-3; D gene uncertain. The germline V gene has CDR1 ENHRY and CDR2 SYGVKD. The CDR3 spans 11 residues. The ends were cut back, 5 bases at V and 4 bases at J, with 4 bases in the middle. The CDR3 loop reads CAISLADTQYF. The CDR3 nucleotides are TGTGCCATCAGTCTAGCAGATACGCAGTATTTT.

In this sample, this clonotype turned up many times. The chain links TRBV10-2 to TRBJ2-3; D is perhaps TRBD2 (6 bases). With 6 bases removed from V and 2 bases from J, the gap between germline ends came to 12 bases. The germline gives CDR1 WSHSY, CDR2 SAAADI. This CDR3 contains 14 residues. CDR3 in DNA: TGCGCCAGCAGACCGACTAGTGTCACAGATACGCAGTATTTT. This translates into CASRPTSVTDTQYF.

The gene calls are TRBV12-3 or TRBV12-4 and TRBJ1-5; the D gene is possibly TRBD1 (6 bases). This CDR3 is built from 13 residues. Trimming cost V 6 bases and J 4 bases, with 10 bases left between them. DNA for the CDR3: TGTGCCAGCAGCCCTGACAGGAATCAGCCCCAGCATTTT. Protein: CASSPDRNQPQHF.

This clonotype was seen repeatedly, ten times or more. V is TRBV7-9 and J is TRBJ1-1; 10 bases fit TRBD1. This CDR3 has 16 amino acids. V gave up 5 bases and J gave up 5 bases; unmatched junction bases: 11. The germline gives CDR1 SEHNR, CDR2 FQNEAQ (reference sequence). CDR3 DNA: TGTGCCAGCAGCCTGGGACAGGGGCGCGCTCTTACTGAAGCTTTCTTT. As protein: CASSLGQGRALTEAFF.

This clonotype came up many times. V and J are TRBV6-2 or TRBV6-3 and TRBJ2-1; D may match TRBD1 or TRBD2 (6 bases each). The CDR3 sequence is 15 residues long. The V and J ends lost 5 bases and 4 bases respectively, with 15 bases between them. Germline loops: CDR1 MNHEY, CDR2 SVGEGT. In DNA form, the CDR3 reads TGTGCCAGCAGTCACCCCCGAGGGGGGTACAATGAGCAGTTCTTC. It is translated as CASSHPRGGYNEQFF.

At least ten counts were recorded for this clonotype. The chain recombines TRBV20-1 with TRBJ2-4; D unclear. V was pared by 3 bases and J by 3 bases, with 6 bases between. This CDR3 is 12 amino acids long. Per germline, CDR1 DFQATT and CDR2 SNEGSKA (reference sequence). This CDR3 reads CSAREDKNIQYF. Written as DNA, the CDR3 is TGCAGTGCTAGGGAAGACAAAAACATTCAGTACTTC.

This clonotype occurred many times. The CDR3 nucleotides read TGTGCCAGCAGCCTCGGGACTAGCGGTAACACCGGGGAGCTGTTTTTT. This translates into CASSLGTSGNTGELFF. V and J are TRBV7-2 and TRBJ2-2; TRBD2 matches 11 bases. CDR1 and CDR2 (germline): SGHTA, FQGNSA. This CDR3 spans 16 amino acids. Unmatched junction bases numbered 4, after V lost 5 bases and J lost 2 bases.

This chain uses TRBV11-2 with TRBJ1-1, with D tentatively TRBD1 (5 bases). Trimming cost V 5 bases and J 4 bases, with 17 bases left between them. The V gene's germline CDR1 is SGHAT and CDR2 FQNNGV. The length of the CDR3 is 15 residues. CDR3 DNA: TGTGCCAGCAGCATACGTACAAGCGGGGGCACTGAAGCTTTCTTT. Translation: CASSIRTSGGTEAFF. Complete variable domain (other parts from reference TRBV11-2 and TRBJ1-1): EAGVAQSPRYKIIEKRQSVAFWCNPISGHATLYWYQQILGQGPKLLIQFQNNGVVDDSQLPKDRFSAERLKGVDSTLKIQPAKLEDSAVYLCASSIRTSGGTEAFFGQGTRLTVV.

This clonotype has at least ten counts. The V and J genes are TRBV28 and TRBJ2-1, with 7 nucleotides matching TRBD2. This CDR3 is built from 15 residues. V shed 8 bases and J 7 bases; nucleotides not matched to a gene: 14. CDR1 and CDR2 from the germline V gene are MDHEN and SYDVKM. CDR3 nucleotide sequence: TGTGCCAGCCGCCCCAAGGGAGGGGTCGGAAATGAGCAGTTCTTC. Translating it yields CASRPKGGVGNEQFF.

There are many counts of this clonotype. The V gene is TRBV9, the J gene TRBJ2-5, with no clear D. The germline V gene has CDR1 SGDLS and CDR2 YYNGEE. V was cut by 5 bases and J by 5 bases, with 16 bases left in between. CDR3 length: 14 residues. CDR3 region: CASSDPRGQETQYF. CDR3 in DNA: TGTGCCAGCAGTGACCCTCGCGGCCAGGAGACCCAGTACTTC. Drawing the rest from reference TRBV9 and TRBJ2-5, the complete variable domain is DSGVTQTPKHLITATGQRVTLRCSPRSGDLSVYWYQQSLDQGLQFLIQYYNGEERAKGNILERFSAQQFPDLHSELNLSSLELGDSALYFCASSDPRGQETQYFGPGTRLLVL.